This TCR beta chain was identified during a study of Graves' ophthalmopathy and Graves' hyperthyroidism. Overall study findings and caveats: Ophthalmopathy progression predictions by the model showed around 72% specificity and about 70% sensitivity. Blood shared most expanded thyroid clonotypes above 0.001 frequency.

This clonotype was seen ten or more times. Its antigen is not known. In donors with ophthalmopathy, activity was moderate-to-severe, with CAS ≥3, NOSPECS ≥4 and duration under 3 months. The source of the PBMCs was less than 12 ml of fresh peripheral blood. Transcripts of RNA were the source for amplifying TCR beta CDR3 regions. RT-PCR with HTBI primers came first, then second-round multiplex PCR. TCRdb processed the multiplex PCR reads anew with MiXCR; each CDR3 protein has one entry. Among about 740,000 distinct CDR3 sequences, roughly two fifths were seen once, and the ten largest hold approximately 43%. V lost 5 bases and J lost 0, with 14 bases in between. Looked up from germline, CDR1 is SGHVS and CDR2 is FQNEAQ. This CDR3 spans 15 amino acids.

This chain links TRBV7-8 with TRBJ2-7; a weak D match, TRBD1 (6 bases). This receptor was identified in an adult man with Graves' ophthalmopathy. The source material was peripheral blood. This CDR3 reads CASSRPGHSSYEQYF. CDR3 bases: TGTGCCAGCAGCCGACCGGGACACTCCTCCTACGAGCAGTACTTC.